This T cell receptor (beta chain) was retrieved from a study of T cell responses to AZD1222 COVID-19 vaccine. About the study: Second-dose intervals of approximately 4 or approximately 12 weeks were pooled. Notes on the study in general: In a largely white British group with more females than males, clonal diversity was possibly underestimated. Every sample of the repertoires postdated the peak T cell response.

The CDR3 totals 12 residues. Trimming removed 5 bases from V and 5 bases from J, with 9 bases in between. CDR1 is MDHEN, CDR2 SYDVKM, per germline. Using immunoSEQ multiplex PCR, the repertoire was profiled, and TCRdb retains in-frame clones only, with some absent. The sample shows about 160,000 clones, roughly 90% of them seen only once. Comments on this clone: Its antigen remains unknown.

The source material was peripheral blood, sampled on day 0 of AZD1222 vaccination. J is TRBJ1-1 and V is TRBV28, with D unclear. The receptor's source is an adult in good health. Here the CDR3 reads CASSVVLTEAFF. CDR3 nucleotides: TGTGCCAGCAGTGTAGTGTTGACTGAAGCTTTCTTT.